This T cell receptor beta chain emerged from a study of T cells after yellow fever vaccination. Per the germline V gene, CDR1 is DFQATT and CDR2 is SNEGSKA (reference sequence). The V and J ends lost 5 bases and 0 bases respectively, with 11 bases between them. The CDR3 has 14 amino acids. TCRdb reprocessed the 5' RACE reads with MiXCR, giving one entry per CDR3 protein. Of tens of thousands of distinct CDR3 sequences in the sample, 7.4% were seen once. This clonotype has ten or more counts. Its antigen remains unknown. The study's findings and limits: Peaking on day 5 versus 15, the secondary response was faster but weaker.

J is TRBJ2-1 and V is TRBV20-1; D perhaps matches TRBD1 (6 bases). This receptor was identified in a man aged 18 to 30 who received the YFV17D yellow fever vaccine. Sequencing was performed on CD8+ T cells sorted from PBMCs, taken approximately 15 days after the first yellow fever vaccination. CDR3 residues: CSAAGTSSYNEQFF. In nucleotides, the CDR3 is TGCAGTGCTGCCGGGACAAGCTCCTACAATGAGCAGTTCTTC.